These 21 T cell receptor beta chains were sequenced from one sample in a study of T cells in women clearing cervical HPV infection. The protocol was immunoSEQ multiplex PCR, while the TCRdb copy is restricted to in-frame clones and leaves out a portion. The sample holds over 10,000 clones. The sample was blood buffy coat. The receptor source for this set is a woman between 18 and 70 years old with a cervical HPV16 infection that either progressed to CIN3+ or cleared (not recorded which).

Comment on this clone: The read finishes 3 residues shy of the CDR3 end, and the germline J gene is used to complete it. The rearrangement joins TRBV5-6 to TRBJ2-1; a possible D gene is TRBD1 (6 bases). CDR3 length: 14 residues. The V gene's germline CDR1 is SGHDT and CDR2 YYEEEE. Trimming removed 5 bases at V and 5 bases at J, with 14 bases between. The CDR3 region is CASRGARQDNEQFF. Partial CDR3 DNA: TGTGCCAGCAGGGGGGCACGTCAGGACAATGAG.

Details on this clone: From the germline J gene comes the end of the CDR3, since the read stops 3 residues before it. The chain is built from TRBV2 and TRBJ1-1; 8 nucleotides agree with TRBD1. Germline assignment: CDR1 SNHLY and CDR2 FYNNEI. Unmatched junction bases numbered 11, after V lost 5 bases and J lost 0 bases. CDR3 length: 17 residues. CDR3 bases read: TGTGCCAGCAGTCGCCGGGACAGGCGACTCATGAACACTGAA. As protein: CASSRRDRRLMNTE. The CDR3 as a whole reads CASSRRDRRLMNTEAFF.

Points on this clone: The read comes to an end 3 residues before the CDR3 does, leaving the germline J gene to fill in the end. The V gene is TRBV5-1, the J gene TRBJ2-2, with TRBD2 matching over 9 bases. CDR3 size: 17 residues. Germline lookup yields CDR1 SGHRS and CDR2 YFSETQ. J was trimmed by 4 bases and V by 0 bases; bases with no gene match: 7. The covered CDR3 bases are TGCGCCAGCAGCTTGGATTTCGCGGGGGGGCCCACCGGGGAG. It encodes CASSLDFAGGPTGE. The entire CDR3 protein is CASSLDFAGGPTGELFF.

Comments on this clone: The read ends 3 residues early relative to the CDR3; the germline J gene fills the gap. V is TRBV6-2 or TRBV6-3 and J is TRBJ1-4; D not resolved. The length of the CDR3 is 12 residues. Germline V gene lookup returns CDR1 MNHEY and CDR2 SVGEGT. V was shortened by 2 bases and J by 8 bases, with 6 bases between the two germline ends. The CDR3 DNA, read in part, is TGTGCCAGCAGTTACAATGGCGAAAAA. This gives the protein CASSYNGEK. The whole CDR3 is CASSYNGEKLFF.

Concerning this clone: The read halts 3 residues ahead of the CDR3 end, with the missing end drawn from the germline J gene. The chain joins TRBV20-1 to TRBJ2-7; possibly TRBD1 or TRBD2 for D (5 bases each). V shed 7 bases and J shed 0 bases, with 22 bases lying between them. The germline CDR1 and CDR2 sequences are DFQATT and SNEGSKA (reference sequence). This CDR3 comprises 16 residues. CDR3 bases read: TGCAGTGTCGGAGGCAGGGTGGAAAAAAACTCCTACGAG. This encodes CSVGGRVEKNSYE. The full CDR3 protein reads CSVGGRVEKNSYEQYF.

Turning to this clone: The read ends 3 residues shy of where the CDR3 ends; the end is completed using the germline J gene. This chain links TRBV19 with TRBJ1-5; 8 bases align to TRBD1. In germline, CDR1 is LNHDA, CDR2 SQIVND (reference sequence). Germline trimming cut 6 bases from V and 0 bases from J; bases unmatched to any gene: 10. This CDR3 is 17 amino acids long. The CDR3 reads CASSRTGGSTSNQPQHF. CDR3 DNA (partial): TGTGCCAGTAGCCGAACAGGGGGATCTACTAGCAATCAGCCC.

By frequency, this clone is medium-sized. Coverage ceases 3 residues before the CDR3 finishes, and the germline J gene fills in the end. The chain employs TRBV20-1 and TRBJ2-3; weak D call: TRBD1 (6 bases). Trimming removed 7 bases from V and 4 bases from J, with 9 bases in between. Germline loops: CDR1 DFQATT, CDR2 SNEGSKA (reference sequence). The CDR3 runs 11 residues. CDR3 in amino acids: CSGSGADTQYF. Incomplete CDR3 DNA: TGCAGTGGTTCAGGGGCAGATACG.

In the case of this clone: One junction end does not reproduce the germline sequence, and a read error may be involved. The sequenced fragment ends 3 residues before the CDR3 boundary, so the rest is inferred from the germline J gene. The genes are TRBV4-2 and TRBJ2-2, with 13 bases matching TRBD2. The CDR3 loop spans 18 amino acids. Germline V gene lookup returns CDR1 LGHNA and CDR2 YNFKEQ. The CDR3 bases that were read are TGCGCCAGCAGCCAACTGACTAGCGGGGGGCCGGACACCGGGGAG. Its protein is CASSQLTSGGPDTGE. The entire CDR3 is CASSQLTSGGPDTGELFF.

Note on this clone: The CDR3 end falls 3 residues outside the read, so it is completed with the germline J gene. The chain combines TRBV20-1 with TRBJ2-7; 7 positions agree with TRBD1. Germline CDR1 is DFQATT and CDR2 is SNEGSKA (reference sequence). Trimming took 5 bases from V and 4 from J; bases not matched to a gene: 11. This CDR3 has 14 residues. CDR3 loop: CSAPPGTASYEQYF. The CDR3 bases that were read are TGCAGTGCTCCCCCCGGGACAGCGTCTTACGAG.

Remarks on this clone: The read terminates 3 residues before the CDR3 end, so the remaining end is supplied by the germline J gene. This chain links TRBV6-2 or TRBV6-3 with TRBJ1-1, with 9 positions matching TRBD1. This CDR3 comprises 14 residues. The V gene's germline CDR1 is MNHEY and CDR2 SVGEGT. The V and J ends lost 6 bases and 3 bases, in that order; junction bases with no gene match: 5. CDR3 loop: CASRTGGRHTEAFF. The CDR3 DNA, read in part, is TGTGCCAGCAGGACAGGGGGTCGGCACACTGAA.

This clone is labeled medium-sized based on frequency. The sequenced fragment ends 3 residues before the CDR3 boundary, so the rest is inferred from the germline J gene. The chain employs TRBV6-2 or TRBV6-3 and TRBJ2-4; the D gene is possibly TRBD1 (6 bases). The CDR3 extends over 15 amino acids. The V and J ends lost 5 bases and 0 bases respectively, with 11 bases between them. CDR1 and CDR2 from the germline V gene are MNHEY and SVGEGT. The DNA read from the CDR3 is TGTGCCAGCAGTCTGGGGGCGCTAGCCAAAAACATT. Its protein product is CASSLGALAKNI. The complete CDR3 reads CASSLGALAKNIQYF.

For this clone: The read terminates 3 residues before the CDR3 end, so the remaining end is supplied by the germline J gene. The chain employs TRBV10-3 and TRBJ2-7; D gene uncertain. Trimming cost V 4 bases and J 0 bases, with 7 bases left between them. Germline values: CDR1 ENHRY, CDR2 SYGVKD. The CDR3 is made up of 13 amino acids. The sequenced part of the CDR3 DNA is TGTGCCATCAGTGGAGGCAGCTCCTACGAG. Encoded protein: CAISGGSSYE. The whole CDR3 sequence is CAISGGSSYEQYF.

In the case of this clone: The missing CDR3 end, 3 residues past where the read stops, is filled in from the germline J gene. V usage is TRBV20-1 and J usage is TRBJ2-1; 7 nucleotides align to TRBD2. This CDR3 has 14 amino acids. Looked up from germline, CDR1 is DFQATT and CDR2 is SNEGSKA (reference sequence). The V segment lost 5 bases and the J segment 4 bases; nucleotides outside the gene matches: 8. CDR3 sequence: CSAYRDYGYNEQFF. CDR3 bases read: TGCAGTGCTTACCGGGACTACGGATACAATGAG.

The part of the CDR3 DNA that was read is TGCAGTGCTAGAGATTACCAGCGGGGTCAGACTGAG. Its protein is CSARDYQRGQTE. In full, the CDR3 is CSARDYQRGQTEQFF. The chain links TRBV20-1 to TRBJ2-1, with 7 bases lining up with TRBD2. The read terminates 3 residues ahead of where the CDR3 ends, so the germline J gene completes it. Germline trimming cut 0 bases from V and 9 bases from J; bases unmatched to any gene: 11. The CDR3 runs 15 residues. Germline assignment: CDR1 DFQATT and CDR2 SNEGSKA (reference sequence).

Turning to this clone: Read data end 3 residues before the CDR3 end; the end is taken from the germline J gene. The gene calls are TRBV5-1 and TRBJ2-3; TRBD1 matches 7 bases. There are 16 residues in the CDR3. CDR1 and CDR2 (germline): SGHRS, YFSETQ. After removal of 0 bases from V and 6 bases from J, the junction contained 10 bases not matched to a gene. The CDR3 loop reads CASSLERQGGFDTQYF. Incomplete CDR3 DNA: TGCGCCAGCAGCTTGGAAAGACAAGGGGGCTTTGATACG.

The CDR3 DNA, read in part, is TGTGCCAGCAGTGTACCCCCGACGGAGGGGAGGCAAGGC. Translating it yields CASSVPPTEGRQG. The complete CDR3 reads CASSVPPTEGRQGYTF. This rearrangement joins TRBV2 to TRBJ1-2; perhaps TRBD1 as D (5 bases). Coverage ceases 3 residues before the CDR3 finishes, and the germline J gene fills in the end. The germline gives CDR1 SNHLY, CDR2 FYNNEI. The CDR3 has 16 amino acids.

With regard to this clone: The observed sequence ends 3 residues before the CDR3 terminus, with the missing tail filled in from the germline J gene. The genes are TRBV5-4 and TRBJ2-1, with D hard to call. Germline V gene data show CDR1 as SGHNT and CDR2 as YYREEE (reference sequence). CDR3 length equals 12 residues. With 3 bases removed from V and 6 bases from J, the gap between germline ends came to 7 bases. The CDR3 sequence: CASSSSGNEQFF. The CDR3 DNA, read in part, is TGTGCCAGCAGCTCCAGTGGCAATGAG.

With regard to this clone: From the germline J gene comes the end of the CDR3, since the read stops 3 residues before it. The J gene is TRBJ1-2, the V gene TRBV7-9; perhaps TRBD1 as D (5 bases). This CDR3 comprises 13 residues. V lost 4 bases and J lost 7, with 13 bases in between. The germline CDR1 and CDR2 sequences are SEHNR and FQNEAQ (reference sequence). The CDR3 loop is CASSSGRVIGYTF. Incomplete CDR3 DNA: TGTGCCAGCAGCTCAGGCAGGGTTATTGGC.

To note about this clone: The CDR3 end lies 3 residues beyond the end of the read and is filled in from the germline J gene. The genes are TRBV10-3 and TRBJ2-3; D is ambiguous. The CDR3 is made up of 14 amino acids. Germline CDR1 reads ENHRY; CDR2 reads SYGVKD. V lost 8 bases and J 0 bases, leaving 12 bases between the germline ends. The CDR3 region is CAIARSTSTDTQYF. The DNA read from the CDR3 is TGTGCCATCGCACGTTCTACTAGCACAGATACG.

This clone is deemed medium-sized by its frequency. The read terminates 3 residues ahead of where the CDR3 ends, so the germline J gene completes it. V is TRBV5-6 and J is TRBJ1-5; D remains ambiguous. V dropped 4 bases and J dropped 4 bases, with 12 bases sitting between them. Germline-derived CDR1 and CDR2 are SGHDT and YYEEEE. The CDR3 covers 14 residues. Partial CDR3 DNA: TGTGCCAGCAGCCTAGGCCCTGGGAATCAGCCC. It translates to CASSLGPGNQP. The whole CDR3 is CASSLGPGNQPQHF.

To note about this clone: From the germline J gene comes the end of the CDR3, since the read stops 3 residues before it. The chain couples TRBV11-3 to TRBJ2-1; D gene ambiguous. The CDR3 consists of 15 residues. Germline CDR1 SGHNT, CDR2 YENEEA. V lost 4 bases and J lost 6, with 16 bases in between. The CDR3 DNA, read in part, is TGTGCCAGCAGCTCCCACCTTGATAGATCCAATGAG. Amino acids: CASSSHLDRSNE. The CDR3 in its entirety is CASSSHLDRSNEQFF.